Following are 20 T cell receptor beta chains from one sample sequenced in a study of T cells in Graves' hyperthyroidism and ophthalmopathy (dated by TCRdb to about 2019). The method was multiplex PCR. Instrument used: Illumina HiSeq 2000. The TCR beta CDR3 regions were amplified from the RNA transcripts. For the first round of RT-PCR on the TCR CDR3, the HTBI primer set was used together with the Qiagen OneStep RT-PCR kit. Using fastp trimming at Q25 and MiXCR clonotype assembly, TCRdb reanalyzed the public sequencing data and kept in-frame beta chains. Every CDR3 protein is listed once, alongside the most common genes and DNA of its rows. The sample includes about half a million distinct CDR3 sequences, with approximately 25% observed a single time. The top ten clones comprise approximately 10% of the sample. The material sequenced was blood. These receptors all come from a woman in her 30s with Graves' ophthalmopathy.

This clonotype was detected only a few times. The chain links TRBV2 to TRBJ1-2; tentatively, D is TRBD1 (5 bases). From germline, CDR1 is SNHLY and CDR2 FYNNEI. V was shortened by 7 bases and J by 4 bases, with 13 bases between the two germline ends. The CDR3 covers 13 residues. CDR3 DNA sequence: TGTGCCAGCAAGGACAAAAAACGCTATGGCTACACCTTC. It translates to CASKDKKRYGYTF.

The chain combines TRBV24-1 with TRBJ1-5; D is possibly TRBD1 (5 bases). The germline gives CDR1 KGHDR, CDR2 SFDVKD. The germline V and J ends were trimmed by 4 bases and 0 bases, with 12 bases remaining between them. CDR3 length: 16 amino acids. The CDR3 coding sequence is TGTGCCACCAGTGACAATACAGGCCATAGCAATCAGCCCCAGCATTTT. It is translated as CATSDNTGHSNQPQHF.

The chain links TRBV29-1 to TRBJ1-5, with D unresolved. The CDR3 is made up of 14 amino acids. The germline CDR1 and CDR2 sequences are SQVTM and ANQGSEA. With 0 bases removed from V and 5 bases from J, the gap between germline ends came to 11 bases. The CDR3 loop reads CSVEDHGGHQPQHF. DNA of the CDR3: TGCAGCGTTGAAGATCATGGCGGGCATCAGCCCCAGCATTTT.

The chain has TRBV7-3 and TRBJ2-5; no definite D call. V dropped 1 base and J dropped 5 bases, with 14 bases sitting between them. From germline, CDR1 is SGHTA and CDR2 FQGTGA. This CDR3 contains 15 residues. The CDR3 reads CASSLSGGIRETQYF. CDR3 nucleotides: TGTGCCAGCAGCTTAAGCGGCGGAATTAGGGAGACCCAGTACTTC.

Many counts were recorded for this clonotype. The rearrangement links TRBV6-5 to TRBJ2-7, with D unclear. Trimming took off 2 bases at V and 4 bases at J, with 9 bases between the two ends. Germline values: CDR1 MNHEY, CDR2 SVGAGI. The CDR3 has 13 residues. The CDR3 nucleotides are TGTGCCAGCAGTTACGGCGGACCATACGAGCAGTACTTC. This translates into CASSYGGPYEQYF.

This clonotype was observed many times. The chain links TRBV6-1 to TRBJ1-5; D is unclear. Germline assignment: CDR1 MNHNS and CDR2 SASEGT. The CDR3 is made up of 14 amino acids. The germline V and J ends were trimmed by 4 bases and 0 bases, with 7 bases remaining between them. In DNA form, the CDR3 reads TGTGCCAGCAGTGGGACCTATAGCAATCAGCCCCAGCATTTT. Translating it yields CASSGTYSNQPQHF.

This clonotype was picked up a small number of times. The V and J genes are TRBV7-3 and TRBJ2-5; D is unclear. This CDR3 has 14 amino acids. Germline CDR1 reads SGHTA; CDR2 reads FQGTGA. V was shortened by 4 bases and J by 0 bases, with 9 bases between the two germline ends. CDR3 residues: CASSSKTYQETQYF. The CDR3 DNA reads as TGTGCCAGCAGCTCCAAAACGTACCAAGAGACCCAGTACTTC.

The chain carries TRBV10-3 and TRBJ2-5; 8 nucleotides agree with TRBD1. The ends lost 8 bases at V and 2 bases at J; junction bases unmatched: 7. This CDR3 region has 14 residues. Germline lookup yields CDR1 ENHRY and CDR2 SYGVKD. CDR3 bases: TGTGCCATCGCTTCCGACAGGGGACAAGAGACCCAGTACTTC. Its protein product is CAIASDRGQETQYF.

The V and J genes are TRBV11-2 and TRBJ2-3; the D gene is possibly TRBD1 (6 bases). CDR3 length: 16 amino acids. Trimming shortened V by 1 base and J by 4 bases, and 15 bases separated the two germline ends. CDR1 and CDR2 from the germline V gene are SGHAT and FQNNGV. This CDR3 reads CASSLVAGVIPDTQYF. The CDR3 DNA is TGTGCCAGCAGCTTAGTAGCAGGGGTGATTCCAGATACGCAGTATTTT. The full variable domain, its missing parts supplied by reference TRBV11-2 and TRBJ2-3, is EAGVAQSPRYKIIEKRQSVAFWCNPISGHATLYWYQQILGQGPKLLIQFQNNGVVDDSQLPKDRFSAERLKGVDSTLKIQPAKLEDSAVYLCASSLVAGVIPDTQYFGPGTRLTVL.

CDR3 loop: CASSVGQRNTIYF. The DNA for the CDR3 is TGTGCCAGCAGTGTGGGTCAGAGAAACACCATATATTTT. The chain carries TRBV2 and TRBJ1-3; no clear D gene. The CDR3 is 13 residues long. Trimming left V 4 bases short and J 5 bases short, with 9 bases between. Germline-derived CDR1 and CDR2 are SNHLY and FYNNEI. Using reference TRBV2 and TRBJ1-3 for the parts outside the CDR3, the full variable domain is EPEVTQTPSHQVTQMGQEVILRCVPISNHLYFYWYRQILGQKVEFLVSFYNNEISEKSEIFDDQFSVERPDGSNFTLKIRSTKLEDSAMYFCASSVGQRNTIYFGEGSWLTVV.

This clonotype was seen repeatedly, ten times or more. CDR3 region: CASRSGTGNTEAFF. DNA of the CDR3: TGTGCCAGCAGGTCCGGGACCGGTAACACTGAAGCTTTCTTT. The V call is TRBV6-1, the J call TRBJ1-1; D is perhaps TRBD1 (5 bases). The germline CDR1 and CDR2 sequences are MNHNS and SASEGT. This CDR3 is built from 14 residues. Trimming removed 6 bases from V and 2 bases from J, with 13 bases in between.

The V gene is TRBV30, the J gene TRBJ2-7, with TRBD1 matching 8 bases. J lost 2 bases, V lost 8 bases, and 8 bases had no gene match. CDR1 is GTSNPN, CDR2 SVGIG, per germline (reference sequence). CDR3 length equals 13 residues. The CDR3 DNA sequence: TGTGCCGCTGACAGGGGAGACCCCTACGAGCAGTACTTC. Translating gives CAADRGDPYEQYF.

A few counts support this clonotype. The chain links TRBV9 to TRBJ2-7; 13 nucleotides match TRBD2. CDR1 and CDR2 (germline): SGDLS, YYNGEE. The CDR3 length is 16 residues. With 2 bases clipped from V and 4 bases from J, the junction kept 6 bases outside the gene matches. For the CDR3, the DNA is TGTGCCAGCAGCGTCGGACTAGCGGGGGACGGATACGAGCAGTACTTC. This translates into CASSVGLAGDGYEQYF. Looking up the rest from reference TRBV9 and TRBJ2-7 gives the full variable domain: DSGVTQTPKHLITATGQRVTLRCSPRSGDLSVYWYQQSLDQGLQFLIQYYNGEERAKGNILERFSAQQFPDLHSELNLSSLELGDSALYFCASSVGLAGDGYEQYFGPGTRLTVT.

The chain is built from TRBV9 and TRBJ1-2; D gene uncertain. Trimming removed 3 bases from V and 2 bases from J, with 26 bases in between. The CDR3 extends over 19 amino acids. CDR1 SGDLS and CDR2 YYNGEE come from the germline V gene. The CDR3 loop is CASSDSIVGPTGRNYGYTF. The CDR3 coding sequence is TGTGCCAGCAGCGATTCGATAGTGGGCCCGACGGGGAGGAACTATGGCTACACCTTC.

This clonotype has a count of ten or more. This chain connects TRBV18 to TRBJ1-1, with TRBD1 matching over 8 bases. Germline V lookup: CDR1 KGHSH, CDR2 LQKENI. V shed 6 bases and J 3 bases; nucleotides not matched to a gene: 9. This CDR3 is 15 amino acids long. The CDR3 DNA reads TGTGCCAGCTCGCGGACAGGGCGAGGGGACACTGAAGCTTTCTTT. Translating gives CASSRTGRGDTEAFF.

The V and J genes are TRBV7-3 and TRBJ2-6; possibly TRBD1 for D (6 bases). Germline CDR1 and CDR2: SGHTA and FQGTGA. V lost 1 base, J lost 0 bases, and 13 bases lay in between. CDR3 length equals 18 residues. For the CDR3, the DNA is TGTGCCAGCAGCTTAAGTGCAGGGGAGTCCTCTGGGGCCAACGTCCTGACTTTC. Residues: CASSLSAGESSGANVLTF.

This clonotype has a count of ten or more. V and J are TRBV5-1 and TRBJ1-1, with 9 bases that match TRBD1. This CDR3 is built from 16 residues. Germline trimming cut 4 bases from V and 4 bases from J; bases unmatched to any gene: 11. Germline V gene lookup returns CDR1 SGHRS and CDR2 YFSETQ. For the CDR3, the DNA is TGCGCCAGCAGCGCTAAACAGGGGGCGCAGGTCACTGAAGCTTTCTTT. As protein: CASSAKQGAQVTEAFF.

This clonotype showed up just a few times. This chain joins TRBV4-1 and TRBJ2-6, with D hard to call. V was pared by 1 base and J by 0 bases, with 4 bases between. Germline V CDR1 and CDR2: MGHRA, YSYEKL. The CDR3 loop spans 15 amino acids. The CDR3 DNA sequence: TGCGCCAGCAGCCAAGGTCCCTCTGGGGCCAACGTCCTGACTTTC. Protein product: CASSQGPSGANVLTF.

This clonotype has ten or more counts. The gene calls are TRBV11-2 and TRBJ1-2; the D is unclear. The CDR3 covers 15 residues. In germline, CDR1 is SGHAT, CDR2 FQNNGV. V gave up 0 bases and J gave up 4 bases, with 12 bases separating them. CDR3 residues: CASSLDYGSSYGYTF. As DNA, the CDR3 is TGTGCCAGCAGCTTAGATTACGGGTCCTCCTATGGCTACACCTTC.

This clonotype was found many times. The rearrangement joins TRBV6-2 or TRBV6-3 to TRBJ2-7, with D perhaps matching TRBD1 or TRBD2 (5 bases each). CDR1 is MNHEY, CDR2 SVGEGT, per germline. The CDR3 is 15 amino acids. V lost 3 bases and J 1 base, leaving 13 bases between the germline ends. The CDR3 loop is CASSYGARESYEQYF. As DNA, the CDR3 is TGTGCCAGCAGTTATGGGGCAAGGGAGTCCTACGAGCAGTACTTC.